This T cell receptor (beta chain) was observed in a study of blood T cell repertoires in COVID-19. The overall study: The United States, Italy and Spain provided the acute and convalescent COVID-19 samples. PBMCs, B-cell-depleted T cells, or T cells provided the cDNA or gDNA that made up the material.

Per the original methods: Amplifying reference gene primers gave estimates of nucleated cell counts. TCRdb's copy holds only in-frame clones and misses some; the assay was immunoSEQ multiplex PCR. The D gene and trimming were derived from the DNA, and the V and J assignments and clone size from that table. The sample consists of 200,000 to 300,000 clones, about 84% of them appearing once. CDR3 length equals 15 residues. Unmatched junction bases numbered 3, after V lost 0 bases and J lost 4 bases. Germline V lookup: CDR1 LGHDT, CDR2 YNNKEL (reference sequence). The receptor comes from a woman of 80 years or more with acute or convalescent COVID-19. The genes are TRBV3-1 (or the pseudogene TRBV3-2) and TRBJ2-3, with 8 bases identical to TRBD1. The sequencing sample was made of peripheral blood. CDR3: CASSQDGQGPDTQYF. In nucleotides, the CDR3 is TGTGCCAGCAGCCAAGACGGACAGGGCCCAGATACGCAGTATTTT.